These T cell receptor beta chains were read from a single sample in a study of T cell repertoires and HLA-DP antigens. Their antigen targets remain unknown. Profiled with immunoSEQ multiplex PCR; TCRdb holds only in-frame clones, not every one. The table has over 100,000 clones, more than 85% seen once. The sequencing input was CD4+ T cells from PBMCs. These receptors were collected from a woman between 18 and 30 years old in good health and CMV-seronegative. The CDR3 runs from the conserved cysteine through the conserved F or W. The D gene is left open where the match is weak. Clone size is given for some rows only: seen once, a few or many times, or a class if the clone is expanded.

abundance	d_gene	v_gene	j_gene	CDR3aa	CDR3nt
-	TRBD2	TRBV28	TRBJ2-7	CASSPGTSGAYEQYF	TGTGCCAGCAGCCCCGGGACTAGCGGGGCCTACGAGCAGTACTTC
-	-	TRBV5-1	TRBJ2-5	CASSLSAEETQYF	TGCGCCAGCAGCTTGTCAGCGGAGGAGACCCAGTACTTC
-	-	TRBV11-3	TRBJ1-3	CASSRDAEDSLGNTIYF	TGTGCCAGCAGCCGAGACGCCGAGGACAGTTTGGGAAACACCATATATTTT
once	TRBD2	TRBV6-5	TRBJ2-7	CASSYSEREVTYEQYF	TGTGCCAGCAGTTACTCCGAGCGGGAGGTAACCTACGAGCAGTACTTC
once	TRBD1	TRBV6-6	TRBJ1-2	CASSGTGFGYTF	TGTGCCAGCAGCGGGACAGGGTTTGGCTACACCTTC
-	TRBD1	TRBV19	TRBJ1-5	CASSNQGVGNQPQHF	TGTGCCAGTAGTAACCAGGGGGTAGGAAATCAGCCCCAGCATTTT
many	-	TRBV2	TRBJ2-2	CASRAENTGELFF	TGTGCCAGCAGGGCCGAGAACACCGGGGAGCTGTTTTTT
-	TRBD1	TRBV11-3	TRBJ1-5	CARRPDRGNQPQHF	TGTGCCAGGAGACCCGACAGGGGAAATCAGCCCCAGCATTTT
-	-	TRBV29-1	TRBJ1-1	CSTREGSSTEAFF	TGCAGCACCCGAGAAGGGTCAAGCACTGAAGCTTTCTTT
-	TRBD2	TRBV6-6	TRBJ2-5	CASSYLASGGQETQYF	TGTGCCAGCAGTTACTTGGCTAGCGGGGGCCAAGAGACCCAGTACTTC
-	TRBD2	TRBV6-5	TRBJ2-7	CASSSAGTSYEQYF	TGTGCCAGCAGTTCCGCCGGGACTAGCTACGAGCAGTACTTC
-	-	TRBV7-3	TRBJ2-7	CASSRTAARDEQYF	TGTGCCAGCAGCCGGACTGCTGCTAGGGACGAGCAGTACTTC
-	TRBD2	TRBV30	TRBJ2-2	CAWKAGKNTGELFF	TGTGCCTGGAAAGCGGGGAAGAACACCGGGGAGCTGTTTTTT
-	TRBD1	TRBV6-5	TRBJ2-7	CASRLTGQFEGEQYF	TGTGCCAGCAGATTAACGGGACAGTTCGAGGGCGAGCAGTACTTC
-	TRBD2	TRBV5-4	TRBJ2-2	CASSFPGGENTGELFF	TGTGCCAGCAGCTTCCCGGGGGGAGAAAACACCGGGGAGCTGTTTTTT
-	-	TRBV15	TRBJ2-1	CATSRGHSLNEQFF	TGTGCCACCAGCAGAGGTCACAGTCTCAATGAGCAGTTCTTC
-	-	TRBV6-5	TRBJ1-1	CASSRTNTEAFF	TGTGCCAGCAGCCGAACGAACACTGAAGCTTTCTTT
-	-	TRBV18	TRBJ1-2	CASSPPTEYGYTF	TGTGCCAGCTCACCACCCACAGAATATGGCTACACCTTC
-	TRBD1	TRBV5-1	TRBJ1-5	CASSLEGTGNQPQHF	TGCGCCAGCAGCTTGGAAGGGACAGGGAATCAGCCCCAGCATTTT
few	-	TRBV4-3	TRBJ1-6	CASSQGLGNSPLHF	TGCGCCAGCAGCCAAGGGTTAGGGAACTCACCCCTCCACTTT
-	-	TRBV18	TRBJ1-4	CASSRREGKLFF	TGTGCCAGCTCTCGGCGGGAGGGAAAACTGTTTTTT
-	-	TRBV2	TRBJ1-4	CASSRGRDTEKLFF	TGTGCCAGCAGCAGAGGGCGGGACACGGAAAAACTGTTTTTT
once	TRBD2	TRBV27	TRBJ2-3	CASKLTSGRVSYF	TGTGCCAGCAAACTTACGAGCGGGAGGGTCTCGTATTTT
once	TRBD1	TRBV7-2	TRBJ2-1	CASSPGTGQQFF	TGTGCCAGCAGCCCAGGGACAGGGCAGCAGTTCTTC
-	-	TRBV28	TRBJ1-5	CASEWTDNQPQHF	TGTGCCAGCGAATGGACGGACAATCAGCCCCAGCATTTT
few	-	TRBV4-1	TRBJ2-1	CASSQTVIGLPRTPSYNEQFF	TGCGCCAGCAGCCAGACGGTAATAGGACTTCCCCGAACGCCCTCCTACAATGAGCAGTTCTTC
-	-	TRBV7-2	TRBJ1-1	CASSPSSGSFEAFF	TGTGCCAGCAGCCCATCGTCCGGGAGCTTTGAAGCTTTCTTT
once	-	TRBV5-1	TRBJ1-2	CASSLGQTFYGYTF	TGCGCCAGCAGCTTGGGTCAGACATTCTATGGCTACACCTTC